This TCR beta chain was documented in a study of OX40 agonist ivuxolimab in advanced cancers. In the case of this clone: The antigen is unknown.

General study points: It was not determined which antigens were specifically recognized by the peripheral T cells that had undergone clonal expansion. Individuals who were partial responders at 0.1-3.0 mg/kg had clonal expansion that ranked among the lowest.

Germline-derived CDR1 and CDR2 are GTSNPN and SVGIG (reference sequence). Between the trimmed V and J ends, which lost 0 bases and 6 bases, there was a span of 6 bases. The CDR3 is 11 residues long. Measured with immunoSEQ multiplex PCR; TCRdb has only the in-frame clones, and not every one. The sample comprises more than 60,000 clones, approximately 94% of which are singletons, and approximately 14% rests with the top ten. This chain joins TRBV30 and TRBJ2-7; TRBD1 might be the D (6 bases). This material consisted of CD4+ or CD8+ T cells sorted from blood, taken in a trial of the OX40 agonist ivuxolimab. The receptor was isolated from an adult with an advanced solid tumor such as melanoma, head and neck, liver or kidney cancer. The chain's CDR3 is CAWSVGAEQYF. Written as DNA, the CDR3 is TGTGCCTGGAGTGTGGGGGCCGAGCAGTACTTC.